The clone carrying this T cell receptor beta chain was counted many times. What it binds is unknown. These data are taken from a study of T cells in Graves' hyperthyroidism and ophthalmopathy. TCR beta CDR3 regions were amplified from RNA. When the TCR CDR3 underwent first-round RT-PCR, the HTBI primer set was used. TCRdb reprocessed the multiplex PCR reads via MiXCR and lists one record per CDR3 protein. Of hundreds of thousands of distinct CDR3 sequences in the sample, around 13% were seen once. Reasons for excluding patients were uncontrolled infection, other autoimmune disease, pregnancy or lactation. Trimming cost V 1 base and J 1 base; bases outside gene matches: 6. CDR1 SGHTA and CDR2 FQGNSA come from the germline V gene. CDR3 length equals 16 residues. Points from the study as a whole: Among clonotypes expanded in thyroid above 0.001, most were also found in blood.

The rearrangement uses TRBV7-2 and TRBJ1-1; the match to TRBD1 covers 7 bases. Sequencing used blood. This clonotype was obtained from a woman aged 45-65 years with Graves' ophthalmopathy. In DNA form, the CDR3 reads TGTGCCAGCAGCTTAGGTACAGGGGTCAGGAACACTGAAGCTTTCTTT. Translation gives CASSLGTGVRNTEAFF.